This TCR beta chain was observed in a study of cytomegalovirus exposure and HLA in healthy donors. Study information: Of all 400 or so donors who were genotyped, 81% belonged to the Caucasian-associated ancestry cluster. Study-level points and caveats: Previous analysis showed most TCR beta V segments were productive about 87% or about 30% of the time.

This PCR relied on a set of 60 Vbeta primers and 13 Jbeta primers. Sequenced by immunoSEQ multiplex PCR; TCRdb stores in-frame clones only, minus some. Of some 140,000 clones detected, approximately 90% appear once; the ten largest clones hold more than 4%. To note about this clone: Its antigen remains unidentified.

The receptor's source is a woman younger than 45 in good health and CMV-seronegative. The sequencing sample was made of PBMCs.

CDR3 nucleotide sequence: TGTGCCACCTCGGAAGGGCGGGAAGTTAACTATGGCTACACCTTC. The encoded protein is CATSEGREVNYGYTF. The chain recombines TRBV18 with TRBJ1-2; D unclear. V shed 10 bases and J shed 1 base, with 19 bases lying between them. Germline CDR1 and CDR2: KGHSH and LQKENI. The CDR3 consists of 15 residues.